The clone carrying this TCR beta chain appeared a few times. Alongside a J-beta primer mix, a sample-barcoded 5' primer served in a second PCR lasting about 6 to 12 cycles. Each cDNA molecule was tagged by a template-switch adaptor that had 12 random nucleotides. TCRdb independently ran MiXCR on the 5' RACE reads; one entry per CDR3 protein. The table has under 1,100,000 distinct CDR3 sequences, around 25% seen once. This sample is drawn from a study of blood T cells in healthy people across ages. This CDR3 region has 14 residues. The germline gives CDR1 SGHRS, CDR2 YFSETQ. This sample also appeared in a second study, on T cells of mothers and their children.

The receptor comes from a girl aged 2 to 10 in good health. J is TRBJ2-5 and V is TRBV5-1; TRBD2 agrees at 9 bases. The closer fit of TRBJ2-7 to the DNA end suggests the J call may be wrong. Sequenced material: blood. The CDR3 DNA reads TGCGCCAGCAGCCCTTTTAGCGGGAGCTACGAGCAGTACTTC. Amino acid sequence: CASSPFSGSYEQYF.